This TCR beta chain came from a study of blood T cells in healthy people across ages. In regard to this clonotype: The antigen is undetermined.

The authors ran a second PCR of 7 to 11 cycles using a sample-barcoded 5' primer and a J-beta primer mix. CDR3-containing paired-end reads numbered at least 2.5 million in each sample. MiXCR, applied by TCRdb to the 5' RACE reads, yields one record per CDR3 protein. The profile covers 850,000 or so distinct CDR3 sequences, with roughly 26% appearing a single time and around 15% taken by the ten largest. Germline V gene lookup returns CDR1 SNHLY and CDR2 FYNNEI. The CDR3 consists of 15 residues. Trimming cost V 5 bases and J 9 bases, with 17 bases left between them. Study conclusions and caveats: Those diversity estimates obtained from one million T cells were thought to be underestimates. Greater diversity and more naive CD4+ cells were seen in long-lived donors than in aged donors. Observed TCR beta diversity per million T cells went down as age went up. This fall followed a roughly linear course with age.

The chain combines TRBV2 with TRBJ1-6; D unclear. The receptor comes from a woman at least 80 years old in good health. Sequenced: blood. CDR3 region: CASSSRPGGISPLHF. Written as DNA, the CDR3 is TGTGCCAGCAGTTCCCGGCCCGGCGGTATTTCACCCCTCCACTTT.